This is a list of T cell receptor beta chains from one sample in a study of blood T cell repertoires in COVID-19. Method: immunoSEQ multiplex PCR; TCRdb's copy keeps in-frame clones and lacks some. The sample yields 70,000 to 95,000 clones, over 80% seen once. Sequencing used peripheral blood. All receptors derive from a woman in her seventies with active or convalescent COVID-19. The CDR3 runs from the conserved cysteine through the conserved F or W. Fields, in order: J gene, V gene, CDR3 protein.

J gene: TRBJ2-2
V gene: TRBV15
CDR3 protein: CATSRTGTAGELFF

J gene: TRBJ1-2
V gene: TRBV3-1/TRBV3-2
CDR3 protein: CASSQNGQGGGYTF

J gene: TRBJ2-3
V gene: TRBV15
CDR3 protein: CATSRTQGGTQYF

J gene: TRBJ1-2
V gene: TRBV19
CDR3 protein: CASSPLGQGNYYGYTF

J gene: TRBJ2-1
V gene: TRBV14
CDR3 protein: CASSLLPGLAGVNEQFF

J gene: TRBJ1-1
V gene: TRBV6-2/TRBV6-3
CDR3 protein: CASSYWGSTEAFF

J gene: TRBJ2-1
V gene: TRBV9
CDR3 protein: CASSVGVTGQNEQFF

J gene: TRBJ1-5
V gene: TRBV28
CDR3 protein: CASSSGGDGQPQHF

J gene: TRBJ1-1
V gene: TRBV5-1
CDR3 protein: CASSRRGGGEAFF

J gene: TRBJ2-1
V gene: TRBV19
CDR3 protein: CASSRQGTYNEQFF

J gene: TRBJ2-3
V gene: TRBV18
CDR3 protein: CASSPRTNTDTQYF

J gene: TRBJ1-3
V gene: TRBV12-3/TRBV12-4
CDR3 protein: CASSLTPGNTIYF

J gene: TRBJ1-5
V gene: TRBV6-5
CDR3 protein: CASSSGGGVNQPQHF

J gene: TRBJ2-2
V gene: TRBV5-6
CDR3 protein: CASTNGGNTGELFF

J gene: TRBJ1-5
V gene: TRBV7-4
CDR3 protein: CASSQANNGTSLSNQPQHF

J gene: TRBJ2-7
V gene: TRBV5-8
CDR3 protein: CASTRDRGSNEQYF

J gene: TRBJ2-1
V gene: TRBV29-1
CDR3 protein: CSVDGPDASTYNEQFF

J gene: TRBJ2-1
V gene: TRBV7-2
CDR3 protein: CASSLIQGSYNEQFF

J gene: TRBJ1-6
V gene: TRBV7-2
CDR3 protein: CASSSGVSYNSPLHF

J gene: TRBJ1-2
V gene: TRBV2
CDR3 protein: CASRIQGYGYTF

J gene: TRBJ2-2
V gene: TRBV9
CDR3 protein: CASTRSEDTGELFF

J gene: TRBJ2-6
V gene: TRBV5-5
CDR3 protein: CASTQSGANVLTF

J gene: TRBJ2-7
V gene: TRBV18
CDR3 protein: CASSPGANYEQYF

J gene: TRBJ1-4
V gene: TRBV4-2
CDR3 protein: CASSQEGVDRGNEKLFF

J gene: TRBJ2-3
V gene: TRBV24-1
CDR3 protein: CATSEGGPTDTQYF

J gene: TRBJ2-5
V gene: TRBV5-1
CDR3 protein: CASSFTGTLQETQYF

J gene: TRBJ1-6
V gene: TRBV9
CDR3 protein: CATIDRGSYNSPLHF

J gene: TRBJ1-1
V gene: TRBV12-3/TRBV12-4
CDR3 protein: CASSLAGYEAFF

J gene: TRBJ1-2
V gene: TRBV7-2
CDR3 protein: CASSLQQGAAYGYTF